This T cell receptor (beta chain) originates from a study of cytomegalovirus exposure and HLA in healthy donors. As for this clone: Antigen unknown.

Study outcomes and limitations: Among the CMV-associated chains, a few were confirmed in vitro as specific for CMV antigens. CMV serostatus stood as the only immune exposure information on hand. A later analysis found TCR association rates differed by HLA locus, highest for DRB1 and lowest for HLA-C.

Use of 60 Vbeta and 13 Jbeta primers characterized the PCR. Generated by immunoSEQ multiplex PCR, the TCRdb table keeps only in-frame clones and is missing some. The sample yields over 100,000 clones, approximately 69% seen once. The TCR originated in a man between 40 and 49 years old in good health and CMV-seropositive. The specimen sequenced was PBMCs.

In nucleotides, the CDR3 is TGTGCCAGCAGCTTTAGCGGGGGGGTCTACGAGCAGTACTTC. It codes for CASSFSGGVYEQYF. V and J are TRBV11-2 and TRBJ2-5; 11 bases are shared with TRBD2. The J call may be incorrect, as the DNA end agrees better with TRBJ2-7. Germline assignment: CDR1 SGHAT and CDR2 FQNNGV. The CDR3 runs 14 residues.